This TCR beta chain was obtained from a study of T cells in Graves' hyperthyroidism and ophthalmopathy. The CDR3 regions of TCR beta were amplified from RNA transcripts. The HTBI primer set drove a first-round RT-PCR of the TCR CDR3. TCRdb re-analysed the multiplex PCR reads in MiXCR, keeping a single row per CDR3 protein. The sample has under 500,000 distinct CDR3 sequences, around an eighth seen once. Points on this clonotype: Its antigen remains unknown.

In germline, CDR1 is SQVTM, CDR2 ANQGSEA. This CDR3 spans 12 amino acids. Trimming cost V 7 bases and J 5 bases, with 14 bases left between them. The study, taken as a whole, reports: In blood, most of the thyroid clonotypes expanded above 0.001 were also present.

Ophthalmopathy patients all had a Clinical Activity Score of at least 3, a NOSPECS grade of at least 4 and disease under 3 months old. Reasons for excluding patients were uncontrolled infection, other autoimmune disease, pregnancy or lactation. Orbital computed tomography and thyroid ultrasound, together with serum TRAb and thyroxine and clinical symptoms, were used for diagnoses. The V call is TRBV29-1, the J call TRBJ2-5; maybe TRBD1 (5 bases). This clonotype originated in a man aged 50 to 60 with Graves' ophthalmopathy. The sequenced sample was blood. CDR3 sequence: CSARVLEETQYF. As DNA, the CDR3 is TGCAGCGCCAGGGTTTTGGAGGAGACCCAGTACTTC.